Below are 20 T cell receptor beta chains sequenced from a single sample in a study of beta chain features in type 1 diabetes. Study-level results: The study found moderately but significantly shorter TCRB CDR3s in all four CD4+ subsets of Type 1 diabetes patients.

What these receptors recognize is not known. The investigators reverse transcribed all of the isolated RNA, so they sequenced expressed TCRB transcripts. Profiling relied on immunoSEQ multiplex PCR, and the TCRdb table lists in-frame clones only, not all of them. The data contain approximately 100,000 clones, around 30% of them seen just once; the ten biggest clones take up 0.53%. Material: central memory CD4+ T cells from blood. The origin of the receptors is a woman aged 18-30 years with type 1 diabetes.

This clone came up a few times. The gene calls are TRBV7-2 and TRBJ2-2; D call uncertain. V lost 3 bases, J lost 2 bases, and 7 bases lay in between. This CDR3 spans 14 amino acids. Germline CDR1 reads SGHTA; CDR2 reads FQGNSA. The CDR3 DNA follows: TGTGCCAGCAGCTTTGTCCTAAACACCGGGGAGCTGTTTTTT. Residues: CASSFVLNTGELFF.

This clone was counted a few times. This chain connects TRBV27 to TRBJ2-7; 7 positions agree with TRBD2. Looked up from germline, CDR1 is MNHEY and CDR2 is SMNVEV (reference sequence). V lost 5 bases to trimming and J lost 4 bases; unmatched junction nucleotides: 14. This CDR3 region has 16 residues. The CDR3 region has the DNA TGTGCCAGCAGTCCGGGACTAACCCTTTCGGGGTACGAGCAGTACGTC. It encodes CASSPGLTLSGYEQYV.

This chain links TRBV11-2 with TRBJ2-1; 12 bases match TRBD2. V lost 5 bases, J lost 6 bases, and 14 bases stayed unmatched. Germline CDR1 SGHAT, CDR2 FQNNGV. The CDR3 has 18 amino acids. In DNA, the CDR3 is TGTGCCAGCAGCGGCAGGACTAGCGGGACACGCTTACTCAATGAGCAGTTCTTC. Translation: CASSGRTSGTRLLNEQFF.

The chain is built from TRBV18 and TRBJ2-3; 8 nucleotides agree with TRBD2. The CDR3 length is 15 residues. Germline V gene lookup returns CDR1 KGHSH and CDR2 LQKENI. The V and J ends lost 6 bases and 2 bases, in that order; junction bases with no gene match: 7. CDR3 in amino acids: CASSERESYTDTQYF. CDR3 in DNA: TGTGCCAGCTCGGAGCGGGAGTCGTACACAGATACGCAGTATTTT.

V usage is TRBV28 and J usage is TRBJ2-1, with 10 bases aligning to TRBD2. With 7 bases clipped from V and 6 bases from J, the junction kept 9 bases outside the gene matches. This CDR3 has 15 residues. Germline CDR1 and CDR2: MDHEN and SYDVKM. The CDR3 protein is CASIRASSGGNEQFF. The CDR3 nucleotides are TGTGCCAGCATTCGGGCGTCTAGCGGGGGCAATGAGCAGTTCTTC.

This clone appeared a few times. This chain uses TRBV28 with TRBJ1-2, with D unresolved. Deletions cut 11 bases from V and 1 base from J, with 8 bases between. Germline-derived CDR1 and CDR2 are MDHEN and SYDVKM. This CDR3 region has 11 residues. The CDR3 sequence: CACEGNYGYTF. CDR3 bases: TGTGCCTGTGAGGGTAACTATGGCTACACCTTC.

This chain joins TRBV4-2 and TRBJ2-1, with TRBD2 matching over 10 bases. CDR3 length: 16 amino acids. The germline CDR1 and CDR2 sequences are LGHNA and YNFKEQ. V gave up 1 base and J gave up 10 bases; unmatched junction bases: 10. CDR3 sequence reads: CASSQASSGRPGEQFF. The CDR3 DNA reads TGTGCCAGCAGCCAAGCGAGTAGCGGGAGGCCGGGGGAGCAGTTCTTC.

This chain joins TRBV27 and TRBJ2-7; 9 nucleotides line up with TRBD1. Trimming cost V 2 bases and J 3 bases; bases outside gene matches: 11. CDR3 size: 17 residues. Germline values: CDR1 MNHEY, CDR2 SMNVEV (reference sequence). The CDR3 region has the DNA TGTGCCAGCAGTTTAGTACCTCGAACAGGGGGCAACTACGAGCAGTACTTC. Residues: CASSLVPRTGGNYEQYF.

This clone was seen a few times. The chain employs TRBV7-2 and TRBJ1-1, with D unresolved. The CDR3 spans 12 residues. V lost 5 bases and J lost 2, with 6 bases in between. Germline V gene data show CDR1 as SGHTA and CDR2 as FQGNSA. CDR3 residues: CASSPFNTEAFF. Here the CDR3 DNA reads TGTGCCAGCAGCCCTTTTAACACTGAAGCTTTCTTT.

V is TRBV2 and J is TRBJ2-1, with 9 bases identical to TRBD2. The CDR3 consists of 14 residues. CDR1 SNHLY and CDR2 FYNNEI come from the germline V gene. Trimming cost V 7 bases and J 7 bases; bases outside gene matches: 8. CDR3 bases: TGTGCCAGCACCGTGGTAGCGGGAGTAAATGAGCAGTTCTTC. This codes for CASTVVAGVNEQFF.

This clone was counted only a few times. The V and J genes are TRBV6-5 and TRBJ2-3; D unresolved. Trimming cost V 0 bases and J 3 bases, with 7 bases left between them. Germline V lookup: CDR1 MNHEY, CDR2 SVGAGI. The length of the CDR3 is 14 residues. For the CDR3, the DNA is TGTGCCAGCAGTTACTCGGCCCAAACAGATACGCAGTATTTT. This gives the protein CASSYSAQTDTQYF.

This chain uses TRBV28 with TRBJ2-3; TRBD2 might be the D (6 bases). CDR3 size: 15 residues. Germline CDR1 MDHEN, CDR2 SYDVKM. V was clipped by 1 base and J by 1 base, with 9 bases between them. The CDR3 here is CASSLLGGGTDTQYF. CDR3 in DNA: TGTGCCAGCAGTTTATTAGGCGGGGGCACAGATACGCAGTATTTT.

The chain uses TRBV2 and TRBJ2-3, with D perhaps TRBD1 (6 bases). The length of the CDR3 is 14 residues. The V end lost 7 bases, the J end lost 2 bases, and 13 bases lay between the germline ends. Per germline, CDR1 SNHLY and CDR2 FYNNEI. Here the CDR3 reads CASINDRHTDTQYF. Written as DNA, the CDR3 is TGTGCCAGCATTAACGACAGGCACACAGATACGCAGTATTTT.

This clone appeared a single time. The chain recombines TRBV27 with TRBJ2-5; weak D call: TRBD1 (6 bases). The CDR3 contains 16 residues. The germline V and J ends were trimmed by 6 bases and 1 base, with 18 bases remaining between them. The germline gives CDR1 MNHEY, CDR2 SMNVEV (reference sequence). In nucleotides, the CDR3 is TGTGCCAGCAGACCGGACAGATCCCTAGTCCAAGAGACCCAGTACTTC. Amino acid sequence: CASRPDRSLVQETQYF.

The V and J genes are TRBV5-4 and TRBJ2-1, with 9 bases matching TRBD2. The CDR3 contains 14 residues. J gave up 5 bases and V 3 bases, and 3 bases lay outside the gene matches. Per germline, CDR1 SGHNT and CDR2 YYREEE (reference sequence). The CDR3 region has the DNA TGTGCCAGCAGCTCGGCGGGAGGGAACAATGAGCAGTTCTTC. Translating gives CASSSAGGNNEQFF. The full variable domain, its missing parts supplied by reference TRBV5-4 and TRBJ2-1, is ETGVTQSPTHLIKTRGQQVTLRCSSQSGHNTVSWYQQALGQGPQFIFQYYREEENGRGNFPPRFSGLQFPNYSSELNVNALELDDSALYLCASSSAGGNNEQFFGPGTRLTVL.

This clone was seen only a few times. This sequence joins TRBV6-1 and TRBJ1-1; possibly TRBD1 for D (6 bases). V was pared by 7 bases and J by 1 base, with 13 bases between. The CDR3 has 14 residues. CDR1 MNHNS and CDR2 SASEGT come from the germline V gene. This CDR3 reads CASTLKTGNTEAFF. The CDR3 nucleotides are TGTGCCAGCACGCTAAAGACAGGGAACACTGAAGCTTTCTTT.

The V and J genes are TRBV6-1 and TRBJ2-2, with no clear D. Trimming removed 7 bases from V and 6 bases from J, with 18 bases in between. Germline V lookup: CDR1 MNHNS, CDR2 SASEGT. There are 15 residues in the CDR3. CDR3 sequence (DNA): TGTGCCAGCATCCTCGACTGGAACACCCCCGGGGAGCTGTTTTTT. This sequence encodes CASILDWNTPGELFF.

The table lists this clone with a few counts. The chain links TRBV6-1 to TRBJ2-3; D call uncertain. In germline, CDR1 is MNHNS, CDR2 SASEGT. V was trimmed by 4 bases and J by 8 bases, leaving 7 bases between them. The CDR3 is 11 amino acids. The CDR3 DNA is TGTGCCAGCAGTGTTACTCGTACGCAGTATTTT. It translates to CASSVTRTQYF.

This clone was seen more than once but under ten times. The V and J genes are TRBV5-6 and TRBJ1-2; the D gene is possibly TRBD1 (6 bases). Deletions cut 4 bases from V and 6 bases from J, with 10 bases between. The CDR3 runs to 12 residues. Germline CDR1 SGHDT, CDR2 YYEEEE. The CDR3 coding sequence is TGTGCCAGCAGCGGGGGCAGTGATGGCTACACCTTC. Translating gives CASSGGSDGYTF.

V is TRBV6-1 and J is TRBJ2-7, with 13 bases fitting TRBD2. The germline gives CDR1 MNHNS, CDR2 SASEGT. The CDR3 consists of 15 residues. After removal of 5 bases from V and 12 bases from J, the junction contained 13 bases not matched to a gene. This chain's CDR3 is CASSQLGTSGAKRYF. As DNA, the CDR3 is TGTGCCAGCAGTCAACTTGGGACTAGCGGGGCCAAGAGGTACTTC.